The source of this TCR beta chain is a study of blood T cells in healthy people across ages. Next came a second PCR, run for about 6 to 12 cycles, which used a sample-barcoded 5' primer along with a J-beta primer mix. TCRdb re-derived calls from the 5' RACE reads in MiXCR, one entry per CDR3 protein. The data contain fewer than 800,000 distinct CDR3 sequences, about 34% of them singletons. Germline V gene sequence: CDR1 WSHSY, CDR2 SAAADI. The V end was cut by 0 bases, the J end by 5 bases, with 16 bases between. This CDR3 contains 17 residues. The chain couples TRBV10-2 to TRBJ1-4; unclear D gene. The receptor comes from a woman older than 75 in good health. The specimen sequenced was blood. CDR3 bases: TGCGCCAGCAGTGAGTCTGGAGGGAAAGGAACAAATGAAAAACTGTTTTTT. Translated: CASSESGGKGTNEKLFF.